This T cell receptor (beta chain) was recovered during a study of graft-versus-host responses after intestinal transplantation. The CDR3 runs 19 residues. J lost 3 bases, V lost 3 bases, and 14 bases had no gene match. The germline CDR1 and CDR2 sequences are MNHEY and SMNVEV (reference sequence). Notes on this clone: The antigen remains unidentified.

Clones were read by immunoSEQ multiplex PCR, and TCRdb kept only the in-frame ones, dropping some. The sample records about 94,000 clones, roughly 90% being singletons. Source: unstimulated CD8+ T cells sorted from spleen or lymph node cells, taken before intestinal transplant. This receptor was taken from a human donor who received an intestinal transplant. The V call is TRBV27, the J call TRBJ2-3; 11 bases are shared with TRBD2. CDR3 DNA sequence: TGTGCCAGCAGTTTTCTTATAGCGGGGGGGAGGGTAATGACAGATACGCAGTATTTT. Translated: CASSFLIAGGRVMTDTQYF.